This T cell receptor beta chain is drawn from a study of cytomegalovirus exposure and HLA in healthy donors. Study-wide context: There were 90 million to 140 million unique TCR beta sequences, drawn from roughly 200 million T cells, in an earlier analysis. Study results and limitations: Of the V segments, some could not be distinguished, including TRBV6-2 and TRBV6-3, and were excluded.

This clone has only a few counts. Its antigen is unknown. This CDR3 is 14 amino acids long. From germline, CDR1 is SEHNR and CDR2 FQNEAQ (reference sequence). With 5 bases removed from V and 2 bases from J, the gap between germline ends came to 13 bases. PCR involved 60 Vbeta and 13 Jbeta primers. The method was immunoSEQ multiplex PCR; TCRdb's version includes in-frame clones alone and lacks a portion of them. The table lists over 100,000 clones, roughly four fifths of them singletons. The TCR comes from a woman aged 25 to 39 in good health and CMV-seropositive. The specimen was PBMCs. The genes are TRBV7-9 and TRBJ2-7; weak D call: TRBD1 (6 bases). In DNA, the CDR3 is TGTGCCAGCAGCGCCTGGGACATCACCTACGAGCAGTACTTC. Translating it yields CASSAWDITYEQYF.